Presented here are 32 T cell receptor beta chains from one specimen sequenced in a study of cytomegalovirus exposure and HLA in healthy donors. In the PCR, 60 Vbeta and 13 Jbeta primers were used. The method was immunoSEQ multiplex PCR; TCRdb's version includes in-frame clones alone and lacks a portion of them. The data show approximately 180,000 clones, 60% to 80% seen once. Specimen: PBMCs. These receptor sequences come from a woman in her forties or fifties in good health and CMV-seropositive.

This rearrangement joins TRBV6-1 to TRBJ1-1; no clear D. The CDR3 loop spans 10 amino acids. Germline V gene data show CDR1 as MNHNS and CDR2 as SASEGT. V was shortened by 11 bases and J by 7 bases, with 11 bases between the two germline ends. In DNA, the CDR3 is TGTGCCTCGGGAGGGAGTGAAGCTTTCTTT. Translation: CASGGSEAFF.

The chain carries TRBV7-8 and TRBJ1-1; 7 bases agree with TRBD1. The length of the CDR3 is 14 residues. V was clipped by 0 bases and J by 11 bases; unmatched bases: 9. Germline V CDR1 and CDR2: SGHVS, FQNEAQ. The CDR3 DNA sequence: TGTGCCAGCAGCTTAGCGGGGACAGCCGAGCATGCTTTCTTT. As protein: CASSLAGTAEHAFF.

CDR3 sequence: CASSLEGRVGYGYTF. The CDR3 DNA reads as TGCGCCAGCAGCTTGGAGGGCAGGGTCGGCTATGGCTACACCTTC. The rearrangement joins TRBV5-1 to TRBJ1-2, with D possibly TRBD1 on 5 matching bases. The CDR3 covers 15 residues. The ends were cut back, 0 bases at V and 4 bases at J, with 13 bases in the middle. Germline CDR1 is SGHRS and CDR2 is YFSETQ.

The V call is TRBV6-1, the J call TRBJ2-5; TRBD2 aligns across 9 bases. This CDR3 has 14 amino acids. V gave up 8 bases and J gave up 1 base; unmatched junction bases: 5. Per the germline V gene, CDR1 is MNHNS and CDR2 is SASEGT. CDR3 sequence reads: CASEKRGAQETQYF. In nucleotides, the CDR3 is TGTGCCAGCGAAAAGCGGGGGGCCCAAGAGACCCAGTACTTC.

This chain links TRBV1 with TRBJ2-6; TRBD1, as called in the table, went unchecked against the DNA. TRBV1 counts as a pseudogene. The CDR3 is made up of 20 amino acids. CDR3 in amino acids: CTSSRQGNLNRGSGANVLTF. CDR3 coding DNA: TGCACCAGCAGCCGGCAGGGGAATCTCAATCGTGGCTCTGGGGCCAACGTCCTGACTTTC.

The genes are TRBV11-2 and TRBJ2-7; no reliable D call. With 3 bases removed from V and 0 bases from J, the gap between germline ends came to 9 bases. Per germline, CDR1 SGHAT and CDR2 FQNNGV. The CDR3 runs 14 residues. The CDR3 nucleotides are TGTGCCAGCAGCTTTTCAGGCAGCTCCTACGAGCAGTACTTC. It codes for CASSFSGSSYEQYF.

The rearrangement links TRBV27 to TRBJ1-2; D is uncertain. CDR1 is MNHEY, CDR2 SMNVEV, per germline (reference sequence). The CDR3 extends over 12 amino acids. V lost 6 bases and J 3 bases, leaving 8 bases between the germline ends. CDR3 in DNA: TGTGCCAGCAGCCACCGAGACTATGGCTACACCTTC. Translation gives CASSHRDYGYTF.

V usage is TRBV9 and J usage is TRBJ2-1; the match to TRBD2 covers 11 bases. The V gene's germline CDR1 is SGDLS and CDR2 YYNGEE. CDR3 length: 21 residues. V gave up 0 bases and J gave up 2 bases; unmatched junction bases: 16. The CDR3 is CASSVAHRISGGAGTYNEQFF. DNA for the CDR3: TGTGCCAGCAGCGTAGCCCATCGGATTAGCGGGGGGGCCGGTACCTACAATGAGCAGTTCTTC.

This rearrangement joins TRBV5-4 to TRBJ2-7, with 9 bases lining up with TRBD1. Germline lookup yields CDR1 SGHNT and CDR2 YYREEE (reference sequence). Germline trimming cut 4 bases from V and 3 bases from J; bases unmatched to any gene: 8. The CDR3 runs to 15 residues. The CDR3 DNA sequence: TGTGCCAGCAGCATAGGGGGACAGGGACTCTACGAGCAGTACTTC. Its protein product is CASSIGGQGLYEQYF.

This chain links TRBV2 with TRBJ1-2, with a possible D match to TRBD1 (6 bases). The CDR3 loop spans 15 amino acids. The germline V and J ends were trimmed by 10 bases and 5 bases, with 23 bases remaining between them. In germline, CDR1 is SNHLY, CDR2 FYNNEI. DNA of the CDR3: TGTGCCACCTTGAGAGGGCAGGGGATATTATATGGCTACACCTTC. Its translation is CATLRGQGILYGYTF. Based on the CDR3 plus reference TRBV2 and TRBJ1-2, the full variable domain is EPEVTQTPSHQVTQMGQEVILRCVPISNHLYFYWYRQILGQKVEFLVSFYNNEISEKSEIFDDQFSVERPDGSNFTLKIRSTKLEDSAMYFCATLRGQGILYGYTFGSGTRLTVV.

The V call is TRBV5-5, the J call TRBJ1-6, with 10 bases lining up with TRBD1. CDR1 SGHKS and CDR2 YYEKEE come from the germline V gene (reference sequence). J lost 3 bases, V lost 4 bases, and 7 bases had no gene match. The CDR3 extends over 17 amino acids. In nucleotides, the CDR3 is TGTGCCAGCAGCCGGACAGGGGGTATAGGCTATAATTCACCCCTCCACTTT. Residues: CASSRTGGIGYNSPLHF.

J is TRBJ2-1 and V is TRBV13; 9 nucleotides match TRBD1. V shed 3 bases, J shed 5 bases, and the junction held 5 bases outside the gene matches. Per germline, CDR1 PRHDT and CDR2 FYEKMQ (reference sequence). The CDR3 runs to 15 residues. The CDR3 nucleotides read TGTGCCAGCAGCTTCCGGGGACAGGGAAACAATGAGCAGTTCTTC. Protein: CASSFRGQGNNEQFF.

V is TRBV9 and J is TRBJ2-7, with 7 positions matching TRBD1. The V and J ends lost 4 bases and 7 bases, in that order; junction bases with no gene match: 11. Germline CDR1 reads SGDLS; CDR2 reads YYNGEE. This CDR3 comprises 14 residues. CDR3 nucleotide sequence: TGTGCCAGCAGCCCTAGACAGGGAACGTCGGAGCAGTACTTC. Translated: CASSPRQGTSEQYF.

The chain is built from TRBV18 and TRBJ1-2, with 9 bases identical to TRBD1. V lost 6 bases and J lost 5; bases outside the gene matches: 10. There are 15 residues in the CDR3. Germline V CDR1 and CDR2: KGHSH, LQKENI. The CDR3 region is CASSPGQGFKYGYTF. Written as DNA, the CDR3 is TGTGCCAGCTCCCCGGGACAGGGCTTTAAGTATGGCTACACCTTC.

V is TRBV11-2 and J is TRBJ2-3; TRBD2 agrees at 9 bases. CDR1 and CDR2 from the germline V gene are SGHAT and FQNNGV. The CDR3 contains 18 residues. V was pared by 2 bases and J by 0 bases, with 9 bases of the junction left unmatched. CDR3 sequence reads: CASSLFRSSGGSTDTQYF. DNA for the CDR3: TGTGCCAGCAGCTTATTTCGTAGTAGCGGGGGTAGCACAGATACGCAGTATTTT.

The chain employs TRBV9 and TRBJ1-2, with no clear D. Germline CDR1 is SGDLS and CDR2 is YYNGEE. Trimming pared 4 bases from V and 8 bases from J, leaving 12 bases between. CDR3 size: 12 residues. The CDR3 nucleotides read TGTGCCAGCAGCTCCCCGTTGGGCGGCTACACCTTC. The encoded protein is CASSSPLGGYTF. Together with reference TRBV9 and TRBJ1-2, the CDR3 gives the full variable domain: DSGVTQTPKHLITATGQRVTLRCSPRSGDLSVYWYQQSLDQGLQFLIQYYNGEERAKGNILERFSAQQFPDLHSELNLSSLELGDSALYFCASSSPLGGYTFGSGTRLTVV.

This chain connects TRBV6-1 to TRBJ1-1, with TRBD1 as a possible D gene (5 bases). The germline V and J ends were trimmed by 0 bases and 4 bases, with 12 bases remaining between them. The CDR3 totals 15 residues. Germline-derived CDR1 and CDR2 are MNHNS and SASEGT. CDR3 sequence reads: CASSEAFAGRTEAFF. CDR3 sequence (DNA): TGTGCCAGCAGTGAAGCGTTTGCAGGGCGCACTGAAGCTTTCTTT.

The CDR3: CASSVETSGELQETQYF. CDR3 sequence (DNA): TGTGCCAGCAGCGTGGAAACTAGCGGGGAGCTACAAGAGACCCAGTACTTC. The rearrangement joins TRBV11-2 to TRBJ2-5, with 10 bases that match TRBD2. Germline V CDR1 and CDR2: SGHAT, FQNNGV. The CDR3 runs to 17 residues. Trimming cost V 5 bases and J 2 bases; bases outside gene matches: 11. Combining the CDR3 with reference TRBV11-2 and TRBJ2-5 gives the whole variable domain EAGVAQSPRYKIIEKRQSVAFWCNPISGHATLYWYQQILGQGPKLLIQFQNNGVVDDSQLPKDRFSAERLKGVDSTLKIQPAKLEDSAVYLCASSVETSGELQETQYFGPGTRLLVL.

The chain joins TRBV27 to TRBJ2-2, with 10 bases aligning to TRBD1. Germline V gene sequence: CDR1 MNHEY, CDR2 SMNVEV (reference sequence). This CDR3 has 16 amino acids. After removal of 2 bases from V and 6 bases from J, the junction contained 6 bases not matched to a gene. The DNA of the CDR3 is TGTGCCAGCAGTTTACGACAGGGGGCTCGGTCCGGGGAGCTGTTTTTT. Translated, it gives CASSLRQGARSGELFF.

This clone was found once. V usage is TRBV10-3 and J usage is TRBJ2-3, with 8 bases aligning to TRBD1. The CDR3 contains 14 residues. V shed 6 bases, J shed 0 bases, and the junction held 2 bases outside the gene matches. The V gene's germline CDR1 is ENHRY and CDR2 SYGVKD. Here the CDR3 reads CAIRGTGSTDTQYF. Here the CDR3 DNA reads TGTGCCATCAGGGGGACAGGAAGCACAGATACGCAGTATTTT.

The rearrangement uses TRBV2 and TRBJ1-1, with TRBD1 identical over 7 bases. Germline V gene sequence: CDR1 SNHLY, CDR2 FYNNEI. The CDR3 runs 12 residues. V was pared by 7 bases and J by 6 bases, with 5 bases of the junction left unmatched. The CDR3 reads CASNRDSPEAFF. Here the CDR3 DNA reads TGTGCCAGCAACCGGGACAGCCCTGAAGCTTTCTTT.

This chain's CDR3 is CASSLRPNENIQYF. In DNA form, the CDR3 reads TGTGCCAGCAGCCTCCGCCCTAACGAAAACATTCAGTACTTC. The chain combines TRBV9 with TRBJ2-4, with D uncertain. CDR1 and CDR2 (germline): SGDLS, YYNGEE. With 4 bases removed from V and 5 bases from J, the gap between germline ends came to 13 bases. The CDR3 spans 14 residues.

The gene calls are TRBV2 and TRBJ1-2; tentative D call: TRBD1 (5 bases). The CDR3 sequence is 13 residues long. V was clipped by 3 bases and J by 5 bases, with 10 bases between them. Looked up from germline, CDR1 is SNHLY and CDR2 is FYNNEI. The CDR3 DNA reads TGTGCCAGCAGTGATCAGGGCCCGTATGGCTACACCTTC. It is translated as CASSDQGPYGYTF.

This chain uses TRBV28 with TRBJ2-4, with TRBD1 identical over 8 bases. The CDR3 has 17 residues. Germline V CDR1 and CDR2: MDHEN, SYDVKM. With 5 bases clipped from V and 0 bases from J, the junction kept 9 bases outside the gene matches. CDR3 nucleotides: TGTGCCAGCAGTCCCCTGGACAGGGACTTAGCCAAAAACATTCAGTACTTC. The encoded protein is CASSPLDRDLAKNIQYF.

The V and J genes are TRBV6-1 and TRBJ2-3, with TRBD2 matching 7 bases. CDR1 is MNHNS, CDR2 SASEGT, per germline. V lost 5 bases, J lost 2 bases, and 4 bases stayed unmatched. CDR3 length: 14 residues. CDR3 coding DNA: TGTGCCAGCAGTTCAGCGGGGTTCACAGATACGCAGTATTTT. Its protein is CASSSAGFTDTQYF.

The chain uses TRBV10-3 and TRBJ2-6, with TRBD1 matching over 8 bases. The germline V gene encodes CDR1 ENHRY and CDR2 SYGVKD. With 3 bases clipped from V and 1 base from J, the junction kept 5 bases outside the gene matches. CDR3 length: 17 residues. In DNA, the CDR3 is TGTGCCATCAGTGAAGGACAGGGTTTGTCTGGGGCCAACGTCCTGACTTTC. Encoded protein: CAISEGQGLSGANVLTF.

The J gene is TRBJ2-7, the V gene TRBV4-1, with TRBD2 matching 9 bases. CDR3 size: 15 residues. Germline values: CDR1 MGHRA, CDR2 YSYEKL. V shed 2 bases and J 2 bases; nucleotides not matched to a gene: 4. The CDR3 DNA follows: TGCGCCAGCAGCCAACAGGCGGGGGGGCCCTACGAGCAGTACTTC. Protein product: CASSQQAGGPYEQYF.

The chain couples TRBV6-5 to TRBJ1-4; 10 nucleotides match TRBD1. CDR1 and CDR2 from the germline V gene are MNHEY and SVGAGI. The CDR3 sequence is 14 residues long. The J segment lost 6 bases and the V segment lost 6 bases, leaving 4 bases of the junction unmatched. CDR3 protein: CASSFGTGDEKLFF. CDR3 bases: TGTGCCAGCAGCTTCGGGACAGGGGATGAAAAACTGTTTTTT.

In this sample, this clone turned up a few times. The chain is built from TRBV5-1 and TRBJ2-7; 10 bases fit TRBD1. V gave up 4 bases and J gave up 4 bases; unmatched junction bases: 11. The germline gives CDR1 SGHRS, CDR2 YFSETQ. The CDR3 length is 16 residues. The CDR3 sequence: CASSPGTTGGNYEQYF. In DNA, the CDR3 is TGCGCCAGCAGCCCGGGCACGACAGGGGGCAATTACGAGCAGTACTTC.

The rearrangement uses TRBV6-1 and TRBJ1-5, with 7 nucleotides matching TRBD1. The germline CDR1 and CDR2 sequences are MNHNS and SASEGT. The CDR3 loop spans 14 amino acids. Trimming removed 4 bases from V and 1 base from J; junction bases left unmatched: 1. The CDR3 region is CASSGQGSNQPQHF. The CDR3 region has the DNA TGTGCCAGCAGTGGACAGGGCAGCAATCAGCCCCAGCATTTT.

The chain combines TRBV7-6 with TRBJ1-2, with TRBD1 matching 7 bases. The J segment lost 4 bases and the V segment lost 1 base, leaving 6 bases of the junction unmatched. The germline V gene has CDR1 SGHVS and CDR2 FNYEAQ. CDR3 length: 15 residues. The CDR3 region has the DNA TGTGCCAGCAGCTTAGATGGGGACAGTTCCTATGGCTACACCTTC. Its translation is CASSLDGDSSYGYTF.

This clone was recorded only once. The chain recombines TRBV5-1 with TRBJ2-5; TRBD1 might be the D (6 bases). Germline CDR1 is SGHRS and CDR2 is YFSETQ. There are 14 residues in the CDR3. V was clipped by 2 bases and J by 4 bases, with 12 bases between them. The CDR3 protein is CASSFYRDGETQYF. Written as DNA, the CDR3 is TGCGCCAGCAGCTTCTACAGGGACGGAGAGACCCAGTACTTC.